Below are 17 T cell receptor delta chains sequenced from a single sample in a study of γδ T cells in repeated Plasmodium falciparum infection. TCRdb ran CATT on the multiplex PCR reads. The sample has 90,000 or so delta-chain clones, roughly 0.9% seen once. Bulk repertoires came from Vgamma9/Vdelta2+ or Vdelta2-negative gammadelta T cells flow-sorted from PBMC. Sequenced material: gamma-delta T cells from blood. These receptors were taken from a pool of human donors (malaria-infected and uninfected, not separated).

For this clone: A far larger clone is just one base off, so this is likely a read error. Other DNA sequences from this sample encode an identical CDR3 as well. The CDR3 loop is CACDRTGGLYTDKLIF. The CDR3 DNA is TGTGCCTGTGACCGTACTGGGGGTCTGTACACCGATAAACTCATCTTT. This rearrangement joins TRDV2 to TRDJ1; TRDD3 matches 8 bases. TCRdb records no J gene; here it was assigned by comparing the DNA to germline. The CDR3 extends over 16 amino acids. Germline V gene lookup returns CDR1 GEAIGNYY and CDR2 EKD. The V segment lost 3 bases and the J segment 0 bases; nucleotides outside the gene matches: 8.

Note on this clone: This DNA's translation differs at residue 10 from TCRdb's protein, which comes from a much larger clone; a read error is likely, and the protein shown is translated from the DNA. The V gene is TRDV1, the J gene TRDJ1; 7 bases match TRDD3. The CDR3 extends over 18 amino acids. Germline CDR1 reads TSWWSYY; CDR2 reads QGS. V shed 4 bases and J 2 bases; nucleotides not matched to a gene: 16. This chain's CDR3 is CALGGDSPLRGDTDKLIF. In nucleotides, the CDR3 is TGTGCTCTTGGGGGCGATTCCCCTCTACGGGGGGATACCGATAAACTCATCTTT.

Details on this clone: With a far larger clone one base away, a read error is the likely cause. This sample also contains other DNA sequences that code for the same CDR3. The genes are TRDV2 and TRDJ1; 8 bases are a match to TRDD3. Germline matching of the DNA provided the J gene here, since TCRdb leaves it blank. The CDR3 loop spans 15 amino acids. Germline CDR1 is GEAIGNYY and CDR2 is EKD. The CDR3 bases are TGTGCTTGTGACGCGTTACTGGGGGACACCGATAAACTCATCTTT. It yields the protein CACDALLGDTDKLIF.

About this clone: A read error likely explains why the TCRdb protein, taken from a much larger clone, differs from this DNA's translation at residue 4; the protein shown is translated from the DNA. The chain links TRDV3 to TRDJ1; 11 nucleotides line up with TRDD3. CDR1 and CDR2 (germline): TVYSNPD, GDNSRS (reference sequence). This CDR3 is 19 amino acids long. Losses at the gene ends were 3 bases for V and 13 bases for J; bases not matched to a gene: 31. CDR3 bases: TGTGCCTTCCACCTGGCCTTCCCTCCATCTTTTGGGGGATACGCAAGCGGCATCTTT. This sequence encodes CAFHLAFPPSFGGYASGIF.

This clone has a count of ten or more. The TCRdb record carries a much larger clone's protein, which differs from this DNA's translation at residue 13; a read error is the likely cause, and the protein listed here is the DNA translation. This rearrangement joins TRDV2 to TRDJ1; the match to TRDD3 covers 7 bases. No J gene was available from TCRdb, and it was assigned here by a germline match of the DNA. The CDR3 has 18 amino acids. V lost 5 bases to trimming and J lost 3 bases; unmatched junction nucleotides: 20. Germline values: CDR1 GEAIGNYY, CDR2 EKD. CDR3 protein: CACVCISWGPPHADKLIF. The CDR3 nucleotides are TGTGCCTGTGTGTGTATCTCCTGGGGGCCCCCTCACGCCGATAAACTCATCTTT.

About this clone itself: The TCRdb record carries a much larger clone's protein, which differs from this DNA's translation at residue 5; a read error is the likely cause, and the protein listed here is the DNA translation. The chain links TRDV2 to TRDJ3; D may be TRDD3 (6 bases). The J gene was not available in TCRdb and was assigned here by matching the DNA to germline segments. With 2 bases removed from V and 0 bases from J, the gap between germline ends came to 16 bases. The germline V gene encodes CDR1 GEAIGNYY and CDR2 EKD. The CDR3 covers 19 residues. CDR3 in amino acids: CACDIGGLRGSWDTRQMFF. Here the CDR3 DNA reads TGTGCCTGTGACATTGGGGGCCTGAGGGGCTCCTGGGACACCCGACAGATGTTTTTC.

A note on this clone: This DNA's translation and the protein TCRdb lists, from a much larger clone, do not match at residue 13, likely due to a read error; the protein shown is translated from the DNA. This rearrangement joins TRDV1 to TRDJ1, with D perhaps TRDD3 (5 bases). TCRdb leaves out the J gene; it was filled in here by matching the DNA to germline. The germline V gene encodes CDR1 TSWWSYY and CDR2 QGS. The CDR3 contains 19 residues. Trimming removed 2 bases from V and 3 bases from J, with 25 bases in between. CDR3 sequence (DNA): TGTGCTCTTGGGGAAGGACGACAAGCGACGAAAGGGGGGTCCGATAAACTCATCTTT. Translating gives CALGEGRQATKGGSDKLIF.

Details on this clone: Since a far larger clone is one base different, this is likely a read error. Other DNA sequences from this sample encode an identical CDR3 as well. The rearrangement uses TRDV2 and TRDJ1; D remains ambiguous. TCRdb supplies no J gene; here it was assigned by aligning the nucleotide sequence to germline. Germline V gives CDR1 GEAIGNYY, CDR2 EKD. The CDR3 is 18 amino acids. In nucleotides, the CDR3 is TGTGCCTGTGACTCCTTACTCACACGGACACTTGACACTGATAAACTCATCTTT. As protein: CACDSLLTRTLDTDKLIF.

Worth noting for this clone: One base separates it from a far larger clone, so it is likely a read error. Other DNA variants within this sample encode the same CDR3. J is TRDJ1 and V is TRDV2, with 12 bases fitting TRDD3. Since TCRdb gives no J gene, matching the DNA to germline was used here to assign it. In germline, CDR1 is GEAIGNYY, CDR2 EKD. This CDR3 region has 16 residues. The CDR3 sequence: CACDLLGDTGTDKLIF. As DNA, the CDR3 is TGTGCCTGTGACCTACTGGGGGATACAGGTACCGACAAACTCATCTTT.

In regard to this clone: The protein TCRdb lists belongs to a much larger clone and differs from this DNA's translation at residue 11, which points to a read error; the protein shown is made from the DNA. The chain uses TRDV1 and TRDJ3; D unresolved. The J gene comes from matching the DNA to germline here; TCRdb lacks it. The CDR3 consists of 19 residues. The germline V gene has CDR1 TSWWSYY and CDR2 QGS. V dropped 3 bases and J dropped 2 bases, with 17 bases sitting between them. CDR3 bases: TGTGCTCTTGGGGACCGAAGCGGTGGCCATCCCTGGGACACCCGACAGATGTTTTTC. It translates to CALGDRSGGHPWDTRQMFF.

A note on this clone: TCRdb pairs this DNA with a much larger clone's protein that differs at residue 10, likely a read error; the protein shown was translated from the DNA. The chain carries TRDV2 and TRDJ1; TRDD3 might be the D (7 bases). TCRdb lists no J gene, so it was determined here by aligning the DNA to germline. V shed 0 bases and J shed 0 bases, with 28 bases lying between them. CDR3 size: 21 residues. The germline V gene encodes CDR1 GEAIGNYY and CDR2 EKD. The CDR3 sequence is CACDTKLLPSGDRGYTDKLIF. DNA for the CDR3: TGTGCCTGTGACACCAAACTCCTTCCCTCTGGGGATAGGGGGTACACCGATAAACTCATCTTT.

For this clone: TCRdb's entry gives the protein of a much larger clone, which mismatches this DNA's translation at residue 12, likely from a read error; the protein reported here is translated from the DNA. The chain is built from TRDV2 and TRDJ2; 8 bases line up with TRDD3. Germline matching of the DNA provided the J gene here, since TCRdb leaves it blank. After removal of 0 bases from V and 4 bases from J, the junction contained 12 bases not matched to a gene. The CDR3 is made up of 18 amino acids. Germline V gene data show CDR1 as GEAIGNYY and CDR2 as EKD. In DNA form, the CDR3 reads TGTGCCTGTGACACCGTGGGGGATGCCTTAGCTTCGACAGCACAACTCTTCTTT. Its protein product is CACDTVGDALASTAQLFF.

This clone was recorded a few times. The likely explanation is a read error, given a far larger clone one base away. Additional DNA sequences in this sample encode the identical CDR3. The chain uses TRDV1 and TRDJ1; 13 positions match TRDD3. The J gene was not available in TCRdb and was assigned here by matching the DNA to germline segments. In germline, CDR1 is TSWWSYY, CDR2 QGS. The CDR3 totals 26 residues. V lost 3 bases, J lost 0 bases, and 31 bases stayed unmatched. CDR3 coding DNA: TGTGCTCTTGGGGATCCCGAGATCTTCCGTTCCCTTGTACTGGGGGATACGCGCGCGCACACCGATAAACTCATCTTT. This sequence encodes CALGDPEIFRSLVLGDTRAHTDKLIF.

The chain links TRDV1 to TRDJ1, with 12 bases identical to TRDD3. Matching the DNA to germline supplied the J gene, which TCRdb does not give. Looked up from germline, CDR1 is TSWWSYY and CDR2 is QGS. The CDR3 has 23 residues. Trimming removed 2 bases from V and 5 bases from J; junction bases left unmatched: 27. CDR3 DNA sequence: TGTGCTCTTGGGGAAACCTTTGGTTCCTACGAAGAGGCTGGGGGATACGATAGAGATAAACTCATCTTT. Translating gives CALGETFGSYEEAGGYDRDKLIF.

In this sample, this clone turned up a few times. This likely reflects a read error, since a far larger clone is one base away. This CDR3 is also generated by other DNA sequences in the sample. The chain uses TRDV1 and TRDJ1; no reliable D call. V lost 1 base to trimming and J lost 0 bases, with 24 bases between them. Germline values: CDR1 TSWWSYY, CDR2 QGS. The CDR3 has 20 residues. Written as DNA, the CDR3 is TGTGCTCTTGGGGAACCCCTTGGGCCCACCTGCCCCGGGTACACCGATAAACTCATCTTT. Translated: CALGEPLGPTCPGYTDKLIF.

The table lists this clone with many counts. With only one base between it and a far larger clone, this is likely a read error. Other DNA sequences of this sample code for an identical CDR3. The CDR3 region is CAITSHWGIWDTDKLIF. The CDR3 DNA reads TGTGCTATTACTAGTCACTGGGGGATATGGGACACCGATAAGCTCATCTTT. V gene TRDV2 was called; the J gene was not; the table names TRDD3, a call not compared with the DNA. The CDR3 has 17 amino acids. Looked up from germline, CDR1 is GEAIGNYY and CDR2 is EKD.

Concerning this clone: The TCRdb protein, from a much larger clone, departs from this DNA's translation at residue 3, likely by read error; the protein shown derives from the DNA. The chain links TRDV1 to TRDJ1; 7 positions match TRDD3. CDR3 size: 18 residues. Per the germline V gene, CDR1 is TSWWSYY and CDR2 is QGS. This CDR3 reads CARGIHLGLGTHTDKLIF. In nucleotides, the CDR3 is TGTGCTCGTGGGATACACCTAGGCCTGGGGACCCACACCGATAAACTCATCTTT.